The TCR beta chain under discussion was sequenced for a study of T cell responses to AZD1222 COVID-19 vaccine. Sequenced by immunoSEQ multiplex PCR; TCRdb stores in-frame clones only, minus some. The sample records around 120,000 clones, roughly 87% being singletons. Second-dose groups at about 4 or about 12 weeks were pooled. Findings and limits, study-wide: Donors, mostly white British, included more females; clonal diversity was possibly underestimated. Baseline serology detected seropositivity in only five or six AZD1222 recipients.

V was cut by 7 bases and J by 2 bases, with 9 bases left in between. CDR3 size: 12 residues. The germline gives CDR1 MNHEY, CDR2 SVGAGI. Comment on this clone: What it binds is unknown.

Sequenced material: peripheral blood, taken 28 days after the second AZD1222 dose. The chain combines TRBV6-5 with TRBJ2-7; D remains unclear. The sequence was collected from an adult who received the AZD1222 COVID-19 vaccine. Written as DNA, the CDR3 is TGTGCCAGCATGGCCCCTACCTACGAGCAGTACTTC. This gives the protein CASMAPTYEQYF.